This is a list of T cell receptor beta chains from one sample in a study of blood T cell repertoires in COVID-19. The repertoire was sequenced with immunoSEQ multiplex PCR; TCRdb's copy has only in-frame clones and lacks some. Counted here are 150,000 to 200,000 clones, 87% occurring once; the ten biggest clones make up just under 2.5%. Source material: peripheral blood. Every receptor here comes from a man aged 40-55 years with active or convalescent COVID-19. The CDR3 runs from the conserved cysteine through the conserved F or W. D genes are given only for firm matches. Not all rows give a size; the values are once, few, many and, for expanded clones, a class.

-	TRBV29-1	-	TRBJ1-1	CSVVRSPGEAFF	TGCAGCGTTGTGAGGTCCCCGGGGGAAGCTTTCTTT
-	TRBV25-1	-	TRBJ2-2	CASSEQGRTGELFF	TGTGCCAGCAGTGAACAGGGTAGGACCGGGGAGCTGTTTTTT
-	TRBV25-1	-	TRBJ1-1	CASSGGGRTEAFF	TGTGCCAGCAGTGGAGGCGGAAGGACTGAAGCTTTCTTT
-	TRBV15	TRBD1	TRBJ2-2	CATSRENRKRDRALWSTTGELFF	TGTGCCACCAGCAGAGAAAACCGGAAACGGGACAGGGCGCTTTGGTCCACCACCGGGGAGCTGTTTTTT
-	TRBV11-3	TRBD2	TRBJ2-1	CASSSGSGGYNEQFF	TGTGCCAGCAGCTCCGGGAGCGGGGGATACAATGAGCAGTTCTTC
-	TRBV18	-	TRBJ1-2	CASSVPGYGYTF	TGTGCCAGCTCAGTCCCGGGCTATGGCTACACCTTC
-	TRBV10-1	TRBD1	TRBJ2-2	CASSESGGTGITNTGELFF	TGCGCCAGCAGTGAGTCTGGTGGGACAGGGATAACGAACACCGGGGAGCTGTTTTTT
once	TRBV4-3	-	TRBJ1-2	CASSQDRAPNYGYTF	TGCGCCAGCAGCCAAGACAGGGCCCCTAACTATGGCTACACCTTC
once	TRBV2	TRBD1	TRBJ2-2	CASSYRGLGRELFF	TGTGCCAGCAGTTACAGGGGGTTAGGCAGGGAGCTGTTTTTT
-	TRBV28	-	TRBJ1-3	CASSPEVSGNTIYF	TGTGCCAGCAGCCCAGAAGTCTCTGGAAACACCATATATTTT
-	TRBV18	-	TRBJ1-5	CASSSRGSNQPQHF	TGTGCCAGCTCATCCCGGGGGAGCAATCAGCCCCAGCATTTT
-	TRBV2	-	TRBJ1-6	CASSEAGRLSNSPLHF	TGTGCCAGCAGTGAAGCGGGGCGGCTAAGCAATTCACCCCTCCACTTT
-	TRBV28	-	TRBJ1-6	CASSSPGQNSPLHF	TGTGCCAGCAGTTCCCCCGGACAGAATTCACCCCTCCACTTT
-	TRBV30	-	TRBJ2-7	CAWSAGQLYEQYF	TGTGCCTGGAGTGCGGGACAACTCTACGAGCAGTACTTC
-	TRBV7-2	TRBD1	TRBJ1-2	CASSLDRGPNYGYTF	TGTGCCAGCAGCTTAGACAGGGGGCCGAACTATGGCTACACCTTC
-	TRBV11-2	-	TRBJ2-7	CASSHALGQGLYEQYF	TGTGCCAGCAGCCACGCCCTGGGGCAGGGGTTATACGAGCAGTACTTC
-	TRBV2	-	TRBJ2-7	CASSEGQEQEQYF	TGTGCCAGCAGTGAAGGACAGGAGCAAGAGCAGTACTTC
-	TRBV6-5	-	TRBJ1-2	CASSYGAEYGYTF	TGTGCCAGCAGTTACGGGGCAGAGTATGGCTACACCTTC
-	TRBV19	-	TRBJ1-2	CASSQGQNYGYTF	TGTGCCAGTAGTCAAGGACAGAACTATGGCTACACCTTC
-	TRBV28	-	TRBJ2-7	CASSLQGEQYF	TGTGCCAGCAGTTTGCAGGGCGAGCAGTACTTC
-	TRBV11-2	-	TRBJ2-7	CASSFSGIGGYEQYF	TGTGCCAGCAGCTTTTCAGGGATCGGCGGCTACGAGCAGTACTTC
few	TRBV2	TRBD1	TRBJ2-1	CASSDEGQGYNEQFF	TGTGCCAGCAGTGACGAGGGACAGGGATACAATGAGCAGTTCTTC
-	TRBV4-3	TRBD1	TRBJ1-6	CASSGQGASPLHF	TGCGCCAGCAGCGGACAGGGCGCTTCACCCCTCCACTTT
-	TRBV10-3	TRBD1	TRBJ2-7	CAIRGTGASYEQYF	TGTGCCATCAGGGGGACAGGGGCTTCTTACGAGCAGTACTTC
-	TRBV15	-	TRBJ2-7	CATSRDRTAYEQYF	TGTGCCACCAGCAGAGACCGCACGGCCTACGAGCAGTACTTC
-	TRBV5-1	TRBD1	TRBJ1-4	CASSLRVGGNEKLFF	TGCGCCAGCAGCTTGAGGGTAGGGGGCAATGAAAAACTGTTTTTT